The following is a TCR beta chain sequence with its context. This clonotype appeared a few times. It has no known antigen specificity. No quality values exist for individual bases; no much larger clone is one base distant. All donors were healthy Caucasians. Three pairs of female monozygotic twins, all aged roughly 18 to 29 years, were included in the twin cohort. CD4+ and CD8+ T cell populations were isolated with positive isolation kits from Invitrogen. The data belong to a study of identical twins (dated by TCRdb to 2016 to 2017). A note on the overall study: To test whether fetal clonotypes persist, the study used deep sequencing on TCR alpha and beta repertoires from monozygotic twins, unrelated adults of various ages, and cord blood. Replicate twin experiments were performed at different times using different library preparation protocols to rule out contamination.

General conclusions and limits of the study: Recombination models systematically underestimated out-of-frame TCR alpha sharing in monozygotic twins but agreed with sharing between unrelated individuals. Because the same donors could not be followed over many years, conclusions were based on cross-sectional statistical analysis. Out-of-frame TCR alpha sequences shared between twins showed an excess of low generation-probability sequences compared with coincidental sharing between unrelated individuals. Excess twin sharing in beta out-of-frame sequences was weaker because fewer shared sequences lowered the signal-to-noise ratio. Invariant T cells such as MAIT and iNKT could partly confound zero-insertion analyses, although diverse VJ usage argued against such confounding for most clonotypes. Abundant cord blood beta clonotypes carried fewer insertions; young adult naive repertoires showed a weaker similar trend, while memory repertoires showed none.

Reading the germline V gene gives CDR1 MNHNS and CDR2 SASEGT. The CDR3 runs 14 amino acids, cysteine and phenylalanine included. This entry keeps only the CDR3 DNA: 42 bases, framed from base 1. V gives up 6 bases and J gives up 4 bases, and the segment between their germline ends measures 15 bases. The library was generated by 5' RACE. TCRdb records Illumina HiSeq 2000 as the sequencer. Template switching added a universal primer binding site, and the final cDNA carried a unique molecular identifier that allowed TCR cDNA molecules to be counted accurately. Specific primers in the conserved constant-segment region were used to synthesize first-strand cDNA for the TCR alpha and beta chains. Each cDNA library was double barcoded, with a SMART-Mk sample barcode plus Illumina barcodes, to control for contamination. TruSeq adapter sequences along with Illumina sample barcodes were introduced in two successive PCR steps. The TCR alpha and beta cDNA libraries were sequenced on the Illumina HiSeq platform using custom primers. Per the authors' processing: Unique molecular identifiers were extracted from raw reads with MiGEC, and CDR3 positions were determined with MiXCR. For each individual, recombination models were inferred using an EM algorithm with the repgenHMM and IGoR tools. The analysis of shared clonotypes was done with the tcR package in R, with sharing normalized by the product of cloneset sizes. To study raw recombination without the effects of thymic and clonal selection, out-of-frame nonproductive sequences were analyzed. TCRdb itself trimmed the public reads at Q25 with fastp, ran MiXCR and retained productive beta chains. Rows with a matching CDR3 protein are joined into one entry that keeps the most common DNA and genes. None of the V and J calls come from the authors' own analysis; TCRdb made them. The sample records around 490,000 distinct CDR3 sequences, more than 20% of which are singletons. The ten largest account for approximately 0.5% of the sample.

The sample was also linked to a second study, of yellow fever vaccine responses in identical twins. As that second paper reports: According to the authors, in identical twins the way T cells responded to vaccination appeared partly convergent and partly personalized. In the study, vaccine-responding T cell clones were precisely tracked in identical twins.

The source of this sequence is a woman between 18 and 30 years old in good health. The sequencing input was CD4+ T cells sorted from blood. The chain links TRBV6-1 with TRBJ1-2; a tentative D match to TRBD1 spans 5 bases. The CDR3 amino acid sequence is: CASRIGGNIYGYTF. The bases read TGTGCCAGCAGGATCGGGGGGAACATCTATGGCTACACCTTC.